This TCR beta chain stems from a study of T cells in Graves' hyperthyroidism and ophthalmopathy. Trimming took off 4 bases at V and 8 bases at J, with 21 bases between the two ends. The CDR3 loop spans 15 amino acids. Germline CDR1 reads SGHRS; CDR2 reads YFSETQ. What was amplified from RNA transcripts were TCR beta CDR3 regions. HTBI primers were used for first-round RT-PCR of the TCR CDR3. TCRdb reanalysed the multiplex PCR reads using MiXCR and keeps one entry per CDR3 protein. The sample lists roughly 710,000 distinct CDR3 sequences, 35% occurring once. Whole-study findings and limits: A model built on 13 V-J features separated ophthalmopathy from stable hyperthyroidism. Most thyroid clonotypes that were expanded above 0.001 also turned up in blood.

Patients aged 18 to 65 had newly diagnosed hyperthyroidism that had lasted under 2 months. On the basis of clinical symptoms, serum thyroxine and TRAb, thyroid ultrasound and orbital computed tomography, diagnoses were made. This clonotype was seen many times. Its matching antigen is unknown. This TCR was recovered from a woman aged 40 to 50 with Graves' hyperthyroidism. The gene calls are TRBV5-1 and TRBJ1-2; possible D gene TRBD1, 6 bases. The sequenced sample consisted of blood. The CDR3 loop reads CASSLGQPDLEGYTF. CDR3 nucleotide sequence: TGCGCCAGCAGCCTAGGACAGCCAGATTTGGAAGGCTACACCTTC.